Sequencing of this TCR beta chain was carried out in a study of blood T cell repertoires in COVID-19. Profiled with immunoSEQ multiplex PCR; TCRdb holds only in-frame clones, not every one. The repertoire includes approximately 300,000 clones, 85% of them detected once, and approximately 1.9% sits in the top ten. Individuals aged roughly 18 to 95 years were recruited from 20 to 25 US areas. Assignments of participants to cohorts depended upon their own reported clinical history. Contact with a PCR-confirmed or clinician-diagnosed COVID-19 case occurred within 2 weeks of entry. Trimming cost V 6 bases and J 6 bases; bases outside gene matches: 7. CDR3 length equals 13 residues. Germline V gene lookup returns CDR1 SNHLY and CDR2 FYNNEI.

The specimen sequenced was PBMCs or T cells enriched from blood (not recorded which). The sequence was collected from a woman in her 30s who had been exposed to COVID-19. V is TRBV2 and J is TRBJ1-2; TRBD1 matches 7 bases. CDR3 region: CASRKETGNGYTF. The DNA for the CDR3 is TGTGCCAGCAGGAAAGAGACAGGGAATGGCTACACCTTC.